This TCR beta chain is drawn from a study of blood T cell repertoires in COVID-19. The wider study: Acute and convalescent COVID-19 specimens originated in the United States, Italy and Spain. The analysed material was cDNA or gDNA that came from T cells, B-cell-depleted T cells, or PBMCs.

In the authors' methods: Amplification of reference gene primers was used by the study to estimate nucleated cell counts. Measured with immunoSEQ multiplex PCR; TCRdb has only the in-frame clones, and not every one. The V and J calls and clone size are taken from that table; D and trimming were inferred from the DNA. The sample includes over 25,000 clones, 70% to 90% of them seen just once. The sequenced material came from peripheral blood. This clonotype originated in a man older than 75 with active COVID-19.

Written as DNA, the CDR3 is TGTGCCACCGGGGGGAGCACAGATACGCAGTATTTT. Translation: CATGGSTDTQYF. The chain recombines TRBV24-1 with TRBJ2-3; possible D gene TRBD2, 6 bases. The CDR3 is 12 amino acids. Germline assignment: CDR1 KGHDR and CDR2 SFDVKD. V lost 9 bases and J 0 bases, leaving 6 bases between the germline ends.